What follows is one TCR beta chain and its context. The antigen remains unidentified. CDR3 length equals 17 residues. The germline V gene has CDR1 MGHDK and CDR2 SYGVNS. V was clipped by 1 base and J by 1 base, with 15 bases between them. This sample was included in a study of cytomegalovirus exposure and HLA in healthy donors. The study's findings and limits: An analysis was carried out at a later point. It showed that HLA-associated TCR beta chains were more clonally expanded than equally common non-associated chains. As a later analysis showed, a missense DCLRE1C variant was linked to trimming of TCR beta V- and J-genes. Most of the TCR beta V segments (in an earlier analysis) were productive either about 87% or about 30% of the time.

The primer mix had 60 Vbeta and 13 Jbeta primers. The protocol was immunoSEQ multiplex PCR, while the TCRdb copy is restricted to in-frame clones and leaves out a portion. Here the sample spans around 170,000 clones, around 77% being singletons. This TCR derives from a woman in her 30s in good health and CMV-seronegative. Input material: PBMCs. The rearrangement links TRBV25-1 to TRBJ2-3, with D maybe TRBD2 (5 bases). The CDR3 is CASSEFPSPRGTDTQYF. In DNA form, the CDR3 reads TGTGCCAGCAGTGAATTCCCTAGCCCGCGGGGCACAGATACGCAGTATTTT.